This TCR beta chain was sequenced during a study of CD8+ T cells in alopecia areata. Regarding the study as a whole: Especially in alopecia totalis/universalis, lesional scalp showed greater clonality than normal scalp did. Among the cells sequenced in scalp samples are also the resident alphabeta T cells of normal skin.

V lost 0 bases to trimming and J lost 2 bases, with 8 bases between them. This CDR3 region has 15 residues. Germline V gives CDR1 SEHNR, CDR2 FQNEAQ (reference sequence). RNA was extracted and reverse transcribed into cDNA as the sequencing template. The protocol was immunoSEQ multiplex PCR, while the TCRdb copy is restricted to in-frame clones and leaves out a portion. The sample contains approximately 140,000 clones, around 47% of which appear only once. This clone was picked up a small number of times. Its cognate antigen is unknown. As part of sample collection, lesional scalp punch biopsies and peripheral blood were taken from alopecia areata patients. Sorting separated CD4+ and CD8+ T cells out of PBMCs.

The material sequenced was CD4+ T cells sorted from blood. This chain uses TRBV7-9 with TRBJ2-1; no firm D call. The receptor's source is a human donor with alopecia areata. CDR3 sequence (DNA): TGTGCCAGCAGCTTAGCGCGTGCAGCCTACAATGAGCAGTTCTTC. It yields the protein CASSLARAAYNEQFF.